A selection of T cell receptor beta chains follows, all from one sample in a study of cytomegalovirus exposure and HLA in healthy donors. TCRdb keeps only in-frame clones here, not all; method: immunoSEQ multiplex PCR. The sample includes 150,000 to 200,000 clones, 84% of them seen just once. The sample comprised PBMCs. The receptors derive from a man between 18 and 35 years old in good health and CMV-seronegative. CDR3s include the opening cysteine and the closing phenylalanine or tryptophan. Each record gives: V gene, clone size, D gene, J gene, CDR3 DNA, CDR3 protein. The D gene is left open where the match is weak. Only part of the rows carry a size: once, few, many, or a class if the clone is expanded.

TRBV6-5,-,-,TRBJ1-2,TGTGCCAGCAGTTATCAACCACAATACTATGGCTACACCTTC,CASSYQPQYYGYTF
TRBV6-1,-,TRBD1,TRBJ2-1,TGTGCCAGCAGTGAAGGGACAGGGGAGGGCCCCTACAATGAGCAGTTCTTC,CASSEGTGEGPYNEQFF
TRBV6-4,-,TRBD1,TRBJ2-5,TGTGCCAGCAGTGAGGGGACAGGGGGAGGAGAGACCCAGTACTTC,CASSEGTGGGETQYF
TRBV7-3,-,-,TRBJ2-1,TGTGCCAGCAGCTTACTTCCGAGCTCCTACAATGAGCAGTTCTTC,CASSLLPSSYNEQFF
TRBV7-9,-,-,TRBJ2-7,TGTGCCAGCAGCTTACTCCCCTACGAGCAGTACTTC,CASSLLPYEQYF
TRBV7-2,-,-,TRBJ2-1,TGTGCCAGCAGCCCTACGTCTAATTTCGCACGTTCCGGCAATGAGCAGTTCTTC,CASSPTSNFARSGNEQFF
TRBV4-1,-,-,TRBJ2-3,TGCGCCAGCAGCCAAGTATGGGCAGGGCTGGCAGATACGCAGTATTTT,CASSQVWAGLADTQYF
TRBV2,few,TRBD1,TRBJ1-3,TGTGCCAGCAGAGTACAGGGGTCTGGAAACACCATATATTTT,CASRVQGSGNTIYF
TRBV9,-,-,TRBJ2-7,TGTGCCAGCAGCGTAGGACAGAGTCTTGGCGAGCAGTACTTC,CASSVGQSLGEQYF
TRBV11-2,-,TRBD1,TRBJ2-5,TGTGCCAGCAGCTCTCTCCCGGGACAGGGGCCCGAAGGGGGGACCCAGTACTTC,CASSSLPGQGPEGGTQYF
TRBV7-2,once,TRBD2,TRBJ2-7,TGTGCCAGCAGCTCCGGACTAGCGGGAGACGAGCAGTACTTC,CASSSGLAGDEQYF
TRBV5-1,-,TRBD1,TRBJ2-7,TGCGCCAGCAGCACGGACTCCGGGACAGTACTCTACGAGCAGTACTTC,CASSTDSGTVLYEQYF
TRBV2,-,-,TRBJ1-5,TGTGCCAGCAGCGGAACGGACAGCTATCAGCCCCAGCATTTT,CASSGTDSYQPQHF
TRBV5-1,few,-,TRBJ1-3,TGCGCCAGCAGCCTAGCAGCCTCTGGAAACACCATATATTTT,CASSLAASGNTIYF
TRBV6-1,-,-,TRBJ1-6,TGTGCCAGCAGTGAAAGACCGGGACAAACCTACAGACCCCTCCACTTT,CASSERPGQTYRPLHF
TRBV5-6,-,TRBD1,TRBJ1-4,TGTGCCAGCAAACCGGACAGGGGAATTAATGAAAAACTGTTTTTT,CASKPDRGINEKLFF
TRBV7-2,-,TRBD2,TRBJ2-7,TGTGCCAGCAGCTTGACCGGGACTACCAACTACGAGCAGTACTTC,CASSLTGTTNYEQYF
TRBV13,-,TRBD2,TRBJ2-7,TGTGCCAGCAGCTTAGGCAGACTAGCGGGGCTCTACGAGCAGTACTTC,CASSLGRLAGLYEQYF
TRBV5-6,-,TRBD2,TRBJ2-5,TGTGCCAGCAGCACCATTCCGGGAGGTGGGGAAGAGACCCAGTACTTC,CASSTIPGGGEETQYF
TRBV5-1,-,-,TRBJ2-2,TGCGCCAGCAGCTCGTGGAGAGGGAACACCGGGGAGCTGTTTTTT,CASSSWRGNTGELFF
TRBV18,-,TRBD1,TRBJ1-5,TGTGCCAGCTCAGCCGGGACAGGGATCAATCAGCCCCAGCATTTT,CASSAGTGINQPQHF
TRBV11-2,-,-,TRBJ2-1,TGTGCCAGCAGCTTAGAACGGTACAATGAGCAGTTCTTC,CASSLERYNEQFF